The clone carrying this TCR beta chain was observed many times. Amplification of TCR beta CDR3 regions used RNA as the template. Carried out on the TCR CDR3, a first-round RT-PCR used the HTBI primer set. Via MiXCR, TCRdb re-called the multiplex PCR reads, giving one row per CDR3 protein. This table holds a few hundred thousand distinct CDR3 sequences, about 15% found once. The record originates from a study of T cells in Graves' hyperthyroidism and ophthalmopathy. V lost 7 bases to trimming and J lost 6 bases, with 13 bases between them. The CDR3 runs to 13 residues. Stable hyperthyroidism: no ophthalmopathy progression over 18 months of follow-up. Recently diagnosed hyperthyroidism of less than 2 months' duration affected patients aged 18 to 65.

The V call is TRBV12-3 or TRBV12-4, the J call TRBJ2-1; no definite D call. The TCR comes from a woman aged 18-29 years with Graves' hyperthyroidism. Sequenced input: blood. For the CDR3, the DNA is TGTGCCAGCACCCCGCCGAATGCCAATGAGCAGTTCTTC. Protein sequence: CASTPPNANEQFF.